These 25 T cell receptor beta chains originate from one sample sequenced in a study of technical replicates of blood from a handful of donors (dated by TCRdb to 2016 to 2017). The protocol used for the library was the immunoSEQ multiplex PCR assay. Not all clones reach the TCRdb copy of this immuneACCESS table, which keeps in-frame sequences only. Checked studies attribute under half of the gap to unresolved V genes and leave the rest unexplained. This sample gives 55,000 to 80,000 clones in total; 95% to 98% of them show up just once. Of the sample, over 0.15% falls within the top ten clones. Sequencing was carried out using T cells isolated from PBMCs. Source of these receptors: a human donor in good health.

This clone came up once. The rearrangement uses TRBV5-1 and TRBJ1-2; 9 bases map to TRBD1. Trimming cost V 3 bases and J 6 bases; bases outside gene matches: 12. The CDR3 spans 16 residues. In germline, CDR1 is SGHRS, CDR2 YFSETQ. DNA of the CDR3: TGCGCCAGCAGCTCTACCCAAACAGGGGGCGCTGATGGCTACACCTTC. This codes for CASSSTQTGGADGYTF.

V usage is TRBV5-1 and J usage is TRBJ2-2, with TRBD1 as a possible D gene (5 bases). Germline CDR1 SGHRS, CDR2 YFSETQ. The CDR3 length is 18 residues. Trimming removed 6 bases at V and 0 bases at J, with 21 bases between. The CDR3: CASNPKKTATTNTGELFF. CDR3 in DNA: TGCGCCAGCAACCCTAAAAAGACAGCTACAACGAACACCGGGGAGCTGTTTTTT. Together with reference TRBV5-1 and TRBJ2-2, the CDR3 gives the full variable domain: KAGVTQTPRYLIKTRGQQVTLSCSPISGHRSVSWYQQTPGQGLQFLFEYFSETQRNKGNFPGRFSGRQFSNSRSEMNVSTLELGDSALYLCASNPKKTATTNTGELFFGEGSRLTVL.

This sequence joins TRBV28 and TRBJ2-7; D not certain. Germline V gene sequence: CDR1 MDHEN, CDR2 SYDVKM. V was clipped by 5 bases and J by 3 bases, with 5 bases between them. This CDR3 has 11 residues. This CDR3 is CASSTYYEQYF. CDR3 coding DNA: TGTGCCAGCAGTACCTACTACGAGCAGTACTTC.

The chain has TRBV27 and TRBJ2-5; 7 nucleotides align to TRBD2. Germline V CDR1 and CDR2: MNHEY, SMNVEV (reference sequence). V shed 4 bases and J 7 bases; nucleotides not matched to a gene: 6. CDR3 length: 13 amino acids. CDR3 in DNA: TGTGCCAGCAGTTCCGGACTAGTGGGGACCCAGTACTTC. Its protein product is CASSSGLVGTQYF.

Here the CDR3 reads CATSRDRGTGDEQYF. The CDR3 DNA is TGTGCCACCAGCAGAGATCGTGGGACAGGGGACGAGCAGTACTTC. The chain joins TRBV15 to TRBJ2-7; 10 positions agree with TRBD1. V lost 0 bases and J lost 5; bases outside the gene matches: 4. Germline loops: CDR1 LNHNV, CDR2 YYDKDF (reference sequence). This CDR3 spans 15 amino acids.

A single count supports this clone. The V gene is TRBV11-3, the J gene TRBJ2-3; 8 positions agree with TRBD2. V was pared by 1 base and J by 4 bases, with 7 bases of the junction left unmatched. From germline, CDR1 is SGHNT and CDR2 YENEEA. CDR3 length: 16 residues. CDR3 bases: TGTGCCAGCAGCTTAGGGCTCGGGAGGGCGGCAGATACGCAGTATTTT. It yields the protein CASSLGLGRAADTQYF.

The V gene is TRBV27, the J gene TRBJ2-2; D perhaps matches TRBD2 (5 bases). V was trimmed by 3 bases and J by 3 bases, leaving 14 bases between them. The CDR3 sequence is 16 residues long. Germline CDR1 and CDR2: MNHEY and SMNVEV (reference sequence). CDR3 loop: CASSFLPSSYTGELFF. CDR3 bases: TGTGCCAGCAGTTTCCTTCCTAGCTCGTACACCGGGGAGCTGTTTTTT.

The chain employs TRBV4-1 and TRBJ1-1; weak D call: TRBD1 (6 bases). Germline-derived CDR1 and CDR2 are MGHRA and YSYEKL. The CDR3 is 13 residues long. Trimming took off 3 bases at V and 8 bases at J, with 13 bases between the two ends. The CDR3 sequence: CASSQETGAEAFF. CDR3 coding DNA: TGCGCCAGCAGCCAGGAGACAGGAGCGGAAGCTTTCTTT.

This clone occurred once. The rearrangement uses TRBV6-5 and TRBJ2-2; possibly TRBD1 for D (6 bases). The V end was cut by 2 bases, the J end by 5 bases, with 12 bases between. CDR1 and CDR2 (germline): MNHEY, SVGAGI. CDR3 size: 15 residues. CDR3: CASSYAQGGTGELFF. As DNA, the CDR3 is TGTGCCAGCAGTTACGCACAGGGTGGTACCGGGGAGCTGTTTTTT.

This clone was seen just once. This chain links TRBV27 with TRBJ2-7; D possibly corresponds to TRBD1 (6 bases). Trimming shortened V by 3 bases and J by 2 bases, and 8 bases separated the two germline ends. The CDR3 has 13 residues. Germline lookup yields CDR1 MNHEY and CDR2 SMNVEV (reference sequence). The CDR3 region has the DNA TGTGCCAGCAGTTTGGACAGAGCCTACGAGCAGTACTTC. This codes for CASSLDRAYEQYF.

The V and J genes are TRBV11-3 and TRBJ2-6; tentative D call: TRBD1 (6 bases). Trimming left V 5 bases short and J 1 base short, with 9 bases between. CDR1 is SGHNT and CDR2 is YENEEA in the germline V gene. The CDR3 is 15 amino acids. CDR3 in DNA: TGTGCCAGCAGCCCCGGACAGTCTGGGGCCAACGTCCTGACTTTC. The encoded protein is CASSPGQSGANVLTF.

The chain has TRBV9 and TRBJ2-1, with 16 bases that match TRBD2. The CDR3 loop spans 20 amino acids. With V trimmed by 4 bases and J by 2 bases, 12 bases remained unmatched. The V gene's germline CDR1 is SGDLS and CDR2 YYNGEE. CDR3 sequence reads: CASSLGAGLAGGPTYNEQFF. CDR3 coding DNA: TGTGCCAGCAGCCTCGGGGCGGGACTAGCGGGAGGGCCCACCTACAATGAGCAGTTCTTC.

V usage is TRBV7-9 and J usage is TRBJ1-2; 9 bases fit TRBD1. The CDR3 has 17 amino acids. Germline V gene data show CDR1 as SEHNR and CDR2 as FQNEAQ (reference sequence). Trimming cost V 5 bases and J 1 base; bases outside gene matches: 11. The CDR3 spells CASSARDRDRSNYGYTF. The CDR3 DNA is TGTGCCAGCAGCGCCCGGGACAGGGACCGGAGTAACTATGGCTACACCTTC.

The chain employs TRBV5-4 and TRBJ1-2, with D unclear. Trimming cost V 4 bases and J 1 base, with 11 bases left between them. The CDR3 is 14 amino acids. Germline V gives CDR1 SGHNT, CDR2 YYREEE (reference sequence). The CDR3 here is CASSPALVNYGYTF. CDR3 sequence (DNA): TGTGCCAGCAGCCCCGCCTTAGTTAACTATGGCTACACCTTC.

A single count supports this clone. This CDR3 is CATSFSGREDTGELFF. CDR3 coding DNA: TGCGCCACCTCATTCAGCGGGAGGGAAGACACCGGGGAGCTGTTTTTT. This sequence joins TRBV10-1 and TRBJ2-2, with 10 bases aligning to TRBD2. CDR1 is WNHNN and CDR2 is SYGVQD in the germline V gene (reference sequence). The junction had 11 bases not matched to a gene; V was cut back by 10 bases and J by 3 bases. This CDR3 comprises 16 residues.

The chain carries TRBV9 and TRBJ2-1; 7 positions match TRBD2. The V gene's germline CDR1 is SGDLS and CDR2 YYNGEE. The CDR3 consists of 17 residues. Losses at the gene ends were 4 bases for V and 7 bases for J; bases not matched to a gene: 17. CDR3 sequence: CASSSRPRPAGSNEQFF. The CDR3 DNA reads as TGTGCCAGCAGCTCACGTCCGCGTCCAGCGGGGTCAAATGAGCAGTTCTTC.

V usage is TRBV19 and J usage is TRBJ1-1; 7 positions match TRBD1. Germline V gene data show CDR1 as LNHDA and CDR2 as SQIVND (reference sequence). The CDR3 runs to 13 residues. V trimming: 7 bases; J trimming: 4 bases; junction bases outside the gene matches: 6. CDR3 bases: TGTGCCAGTACCATCCGACAGGGCACTGAAGCTTTCTTT. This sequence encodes CASTIRQGTEAFF.

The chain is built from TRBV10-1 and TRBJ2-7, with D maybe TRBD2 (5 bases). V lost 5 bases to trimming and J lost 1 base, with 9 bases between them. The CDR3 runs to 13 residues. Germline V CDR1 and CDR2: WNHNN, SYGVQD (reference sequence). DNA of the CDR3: TGCGCCAGCAGTCCCGGGAAATCCTACGAGCAGTACTTC. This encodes CASSPGKSYEQYF.

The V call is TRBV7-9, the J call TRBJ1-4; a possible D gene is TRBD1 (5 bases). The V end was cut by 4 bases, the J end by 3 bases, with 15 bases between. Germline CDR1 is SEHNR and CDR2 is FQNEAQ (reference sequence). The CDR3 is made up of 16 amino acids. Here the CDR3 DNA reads TGTGCCAGCAGCTCTAGCCGGGGGTCTCCTAATGAAAAACTGTTTTTT. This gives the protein CASSSSRGSPNEKLFF. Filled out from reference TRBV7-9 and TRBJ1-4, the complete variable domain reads DTGVSQNPRHKITKRGQNVTFRCDPISEHNRLYWYRQTLGQGPEFLTYFQNEAQLEKSRLLSDRFSAERPKGSFSTLEIQRTEQGDSAMYLCASSSSRGSPNEKLFFGSGTQLSVL.

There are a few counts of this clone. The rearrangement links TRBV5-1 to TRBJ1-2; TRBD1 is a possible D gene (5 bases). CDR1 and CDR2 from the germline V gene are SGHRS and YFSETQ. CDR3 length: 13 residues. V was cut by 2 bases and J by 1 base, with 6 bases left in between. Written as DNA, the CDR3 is TGCGCCAGCAGCTTACAGGATAACTATGGCTACACCTTC. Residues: CASSLQDNYGYTF. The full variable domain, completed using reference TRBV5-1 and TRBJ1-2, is KAGVTQTPRYLIKTRGQQVTLSCSPISGHRSVSWYQQTPGQGLQFLFEYFSETQRNKGNFPGRFSGRQFSNSRSEMNVSTLELGDSALYLCASSLQDNYGYTFGSGTRLTVV.

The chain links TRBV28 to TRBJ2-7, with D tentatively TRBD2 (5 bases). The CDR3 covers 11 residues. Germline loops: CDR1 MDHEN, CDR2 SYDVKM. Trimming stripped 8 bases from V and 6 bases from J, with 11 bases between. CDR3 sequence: CASAEEVEQYF. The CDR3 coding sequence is TGTGCCAGCGCTGAGGAGGTCGAGCAGTACTTC. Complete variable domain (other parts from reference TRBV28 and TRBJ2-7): DVKVTQSSRYLVKRTGEKVFLECVQDMDHENMFWYRQDPGLGLRLIYFSYDVKMKEKGDIPEGYSVSREKKERFSLILESASTNQTSMYLCASAEEVEQYFGPGTRLTVT.

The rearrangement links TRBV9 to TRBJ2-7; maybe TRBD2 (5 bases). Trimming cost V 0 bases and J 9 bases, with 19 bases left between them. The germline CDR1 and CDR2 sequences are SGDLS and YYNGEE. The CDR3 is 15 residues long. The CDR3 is CASSVEDSAPTRQYF. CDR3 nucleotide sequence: TGTGCCAGCAGCGTAGAGGACTCGGCCCCTACGAGGCAGTACTTC.

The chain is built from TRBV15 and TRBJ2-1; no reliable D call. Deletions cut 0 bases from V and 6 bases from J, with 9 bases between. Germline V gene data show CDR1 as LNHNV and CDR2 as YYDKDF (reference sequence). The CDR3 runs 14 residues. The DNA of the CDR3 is TGTGCCACCAGCAGAGATCCACGGGTCAATGAGCAGTTCTTC. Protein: CATSRDPRVNEQFF.

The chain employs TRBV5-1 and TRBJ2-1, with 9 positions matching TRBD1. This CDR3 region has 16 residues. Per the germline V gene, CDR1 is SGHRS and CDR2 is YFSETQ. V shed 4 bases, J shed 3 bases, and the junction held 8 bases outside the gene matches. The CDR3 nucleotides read TGCGCCAGCAGCGCTCCCGGGACAGGGCACTACAATGAGCAGTTCTTC. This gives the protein CASSAPGTGHYNEQFF.

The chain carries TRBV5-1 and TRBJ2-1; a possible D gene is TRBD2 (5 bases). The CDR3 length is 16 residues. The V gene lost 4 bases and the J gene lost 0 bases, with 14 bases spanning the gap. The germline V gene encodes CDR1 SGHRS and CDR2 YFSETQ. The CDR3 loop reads CASSLTISDSYNEQFF. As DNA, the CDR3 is TGCGCCAGCAGCCTGACCATTAGCGACTCCTACAATGAGCAGTTCTTC.